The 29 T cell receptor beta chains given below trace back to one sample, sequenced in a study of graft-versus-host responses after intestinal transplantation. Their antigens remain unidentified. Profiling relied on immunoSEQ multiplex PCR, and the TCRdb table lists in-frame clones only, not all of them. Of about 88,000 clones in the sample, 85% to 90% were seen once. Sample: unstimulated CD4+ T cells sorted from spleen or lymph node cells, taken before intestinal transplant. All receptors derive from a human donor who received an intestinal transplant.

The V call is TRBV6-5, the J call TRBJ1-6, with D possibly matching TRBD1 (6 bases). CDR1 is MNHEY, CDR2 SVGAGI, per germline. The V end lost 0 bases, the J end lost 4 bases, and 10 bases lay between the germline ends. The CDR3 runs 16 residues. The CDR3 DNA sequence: TGTGCCAGCAGTTACTCGACACAGGGATATAATTCACCCCTCCACTTT. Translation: CASSYSTQGYNSPLHF.

CDR3 residues: CASTPTGTGELFF. CDR3 sequence (DNA): TGTGCCAGCACCCCTACCGGGACCGGGGAGCTGTTTTTT. The chain recombines TRBV2 with TRBJ2-2, with D unresolved. Germline CDR1 is SNHLY and CDR2 is FYNNEI. The CDR3 consists of 13 residues. V lost 7 bases to trimming and J lost 5 bases, with 11 bases between them.

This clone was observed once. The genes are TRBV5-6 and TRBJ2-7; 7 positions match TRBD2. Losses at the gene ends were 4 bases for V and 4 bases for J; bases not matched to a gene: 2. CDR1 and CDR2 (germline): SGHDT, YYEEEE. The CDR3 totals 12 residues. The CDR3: CASSPSGYEQYF. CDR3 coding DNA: TGTGCCAGCAGCCCTAGCGGATACGAGCAGTACTTC.

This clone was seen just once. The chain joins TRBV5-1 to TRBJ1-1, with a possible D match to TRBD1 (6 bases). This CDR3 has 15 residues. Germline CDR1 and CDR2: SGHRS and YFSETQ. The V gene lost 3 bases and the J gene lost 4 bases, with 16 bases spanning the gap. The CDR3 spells CASSWQGNMGTEAFF. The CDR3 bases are TGCGCCAGCAGCTGGCAGGGGAATATGGGCACTGAAGCTTTCTTT.

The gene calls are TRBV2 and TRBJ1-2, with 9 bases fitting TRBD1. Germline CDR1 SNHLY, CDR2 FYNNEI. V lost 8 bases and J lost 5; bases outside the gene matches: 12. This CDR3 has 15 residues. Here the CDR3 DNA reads TGTGCCAGCGACGGCACAGGGGGCGCTTTTTATGGCTACACCTTC. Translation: CASDGTGGAFYGYTF.

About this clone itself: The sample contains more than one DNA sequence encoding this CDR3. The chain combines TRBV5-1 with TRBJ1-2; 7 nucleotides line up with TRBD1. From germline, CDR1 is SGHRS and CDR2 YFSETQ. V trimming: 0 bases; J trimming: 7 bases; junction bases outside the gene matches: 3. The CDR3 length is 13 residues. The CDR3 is CASSLGAGGGYTF. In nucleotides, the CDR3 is TGCGCCAGCAGCTTGGGGGCAGGGGGTGGCTACACCTTC.

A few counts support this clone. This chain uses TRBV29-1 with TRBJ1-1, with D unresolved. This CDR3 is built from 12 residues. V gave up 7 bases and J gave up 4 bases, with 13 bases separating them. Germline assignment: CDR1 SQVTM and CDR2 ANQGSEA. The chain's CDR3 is CSAGGYGTEAFF. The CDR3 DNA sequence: TGCAGCGCAGGAGGGTACGGCACTGAAGCTTTCTTT.

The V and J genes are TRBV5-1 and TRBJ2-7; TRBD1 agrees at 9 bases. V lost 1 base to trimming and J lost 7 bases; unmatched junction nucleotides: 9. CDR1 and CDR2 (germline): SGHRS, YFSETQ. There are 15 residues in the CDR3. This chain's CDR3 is CASSLTGQGSGEQYF. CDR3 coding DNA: TGCGCCAGCAGCTTGACCGGACAGGGGTCGGGAGAGCAGTACTTC. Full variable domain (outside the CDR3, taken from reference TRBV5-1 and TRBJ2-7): KAGVTQTPRYLIKTRGQQVTLSCSPISGHRSVSWYQQTPGQGLQFLFEYFSETQRNKGNFPGRFSGRQFSNSRSEMNVSTLELGDSALYLCASSLTGQGSGEQYFGPGTRLTVT.

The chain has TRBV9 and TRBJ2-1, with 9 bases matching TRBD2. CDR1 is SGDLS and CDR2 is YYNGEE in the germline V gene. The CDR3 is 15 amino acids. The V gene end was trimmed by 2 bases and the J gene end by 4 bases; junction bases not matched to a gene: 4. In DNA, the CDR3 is TGTGCCAGCAGCGTCTTAGCGGGGGCTTACAATGAGCAGTTCTTC. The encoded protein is CASSVLAGAYNEQFF.

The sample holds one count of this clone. The CDR3 coding sequence is TGTGCCAGCAGCATCCCCGACAGGAACACTGAAGCTTTCTTT. As protein: CASSIPDRNTEAFF. The chain couples TRBV11-3 to TRBJ1-1, with D possibly matching TRBD1 (5 bases). Trimming took 5 bases from V and 1 from J, leaving 11 bases between them. The germline gives CDR1 SGHNT, CDR2 YENEEA. The length of the CDR3 is 14 residues.

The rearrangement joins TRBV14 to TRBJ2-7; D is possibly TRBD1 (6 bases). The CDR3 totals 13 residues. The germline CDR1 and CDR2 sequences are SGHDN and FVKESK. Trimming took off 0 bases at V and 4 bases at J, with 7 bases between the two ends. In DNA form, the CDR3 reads TGTGCCAGCAGCCAAGATAGGGGGTACGAGCAGTACTTC. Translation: CASSQDRGYEQYF.

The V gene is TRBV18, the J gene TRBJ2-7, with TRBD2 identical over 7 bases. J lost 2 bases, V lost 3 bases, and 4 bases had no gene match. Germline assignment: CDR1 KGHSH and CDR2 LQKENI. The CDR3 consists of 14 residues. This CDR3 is CASSPWTSTYEQYF. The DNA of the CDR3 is TGTGCCAGCTCACCTTGGACTAGTACCTACGAGCAGTACTTC.

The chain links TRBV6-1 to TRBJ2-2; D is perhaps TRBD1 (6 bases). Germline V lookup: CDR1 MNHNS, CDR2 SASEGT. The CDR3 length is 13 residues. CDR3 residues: CATGTPNTGELFF. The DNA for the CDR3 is TGTGCTACCGGGACACCTAACACCGGGGAGCTGTTTTTT.

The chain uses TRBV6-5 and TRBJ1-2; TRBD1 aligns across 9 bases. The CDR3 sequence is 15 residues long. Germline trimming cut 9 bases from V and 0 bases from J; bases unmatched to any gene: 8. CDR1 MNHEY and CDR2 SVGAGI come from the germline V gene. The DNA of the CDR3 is TGTGCCAGTCACACAGGGGGCTTAACTAACTATGGCTACACCTTC. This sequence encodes CASHTGGLTNYGYTF.

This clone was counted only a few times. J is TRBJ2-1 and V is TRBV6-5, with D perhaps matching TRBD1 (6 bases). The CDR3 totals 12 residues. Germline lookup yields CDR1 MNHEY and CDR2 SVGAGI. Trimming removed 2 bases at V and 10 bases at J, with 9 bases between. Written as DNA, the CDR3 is TGTGCCAGCAGTTACCAAGGGGGAGAGCAGTTCTTC. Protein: CASSYQGGEQFF.

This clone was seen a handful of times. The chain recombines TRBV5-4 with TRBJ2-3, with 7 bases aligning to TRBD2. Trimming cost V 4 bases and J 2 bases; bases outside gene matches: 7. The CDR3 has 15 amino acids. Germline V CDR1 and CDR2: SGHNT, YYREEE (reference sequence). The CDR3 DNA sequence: TGTGCCAGCAGCCCCCCCGGGACTACCACAGATACGCAGTATTTT. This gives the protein CASSPPGTTTDTQYF.

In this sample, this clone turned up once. CDR3 bases: TGTGCCAGCAGCTTCCAGGTGGCTAATGAAAAACTGTTTTTT. Translated, it gives CASSFQVANEKLFF. The chain combines TRBV7-8 with TRBJ1-4; D remains unclear. The CDR3 covers 14 residues. Germline values: CDR1 SGHVS, CDR2 FQNEAQ. The V end lost 3 bases, the J end lost 3 bases, and 8 bases lay between the germline ends.

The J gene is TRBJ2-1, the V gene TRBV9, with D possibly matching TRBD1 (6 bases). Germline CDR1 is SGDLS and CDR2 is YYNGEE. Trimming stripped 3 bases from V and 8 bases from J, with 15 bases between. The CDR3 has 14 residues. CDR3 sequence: CASSAGTTFDEQFF. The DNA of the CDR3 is TGTGCCAGCAGCGCCGGGACAACATTCGATGAGCAGTTCTTC.

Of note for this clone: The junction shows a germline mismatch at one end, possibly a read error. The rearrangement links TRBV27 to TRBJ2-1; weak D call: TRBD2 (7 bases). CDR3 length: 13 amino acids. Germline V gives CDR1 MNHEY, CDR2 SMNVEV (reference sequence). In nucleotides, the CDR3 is TGTGCCACCCTGGGAGGGGGGGGCAATGAGCAGCTCTTC. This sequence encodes CATLGGGGNEQLF.

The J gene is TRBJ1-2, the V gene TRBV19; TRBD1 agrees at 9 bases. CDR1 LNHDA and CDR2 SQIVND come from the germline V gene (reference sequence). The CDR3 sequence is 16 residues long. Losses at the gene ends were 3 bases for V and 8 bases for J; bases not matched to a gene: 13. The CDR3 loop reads CASSMLGNRGRQGYTF. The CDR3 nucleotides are TGTGCCAGTAGTATGTTGGGGAACAGGGGGCGTCAGGGCTACACCTTC.

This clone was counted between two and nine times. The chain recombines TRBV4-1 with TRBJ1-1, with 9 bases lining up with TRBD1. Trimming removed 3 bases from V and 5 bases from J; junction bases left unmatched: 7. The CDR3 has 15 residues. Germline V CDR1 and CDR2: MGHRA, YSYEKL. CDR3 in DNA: TGCGCCAGCAGCCACCTGACAGGGGGATTGACTGAAGCTTTCTTT. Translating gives CASSHLTGGLTEAFF.

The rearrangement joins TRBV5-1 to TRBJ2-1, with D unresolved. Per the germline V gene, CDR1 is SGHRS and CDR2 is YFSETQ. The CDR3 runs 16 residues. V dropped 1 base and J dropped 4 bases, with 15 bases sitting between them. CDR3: CASSLRRSSVYNEQFF. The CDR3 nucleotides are TGCGCCAGCAGCTTGAGGCGTAGCTCCGTTTACAATGAGCAGTTCTTC.

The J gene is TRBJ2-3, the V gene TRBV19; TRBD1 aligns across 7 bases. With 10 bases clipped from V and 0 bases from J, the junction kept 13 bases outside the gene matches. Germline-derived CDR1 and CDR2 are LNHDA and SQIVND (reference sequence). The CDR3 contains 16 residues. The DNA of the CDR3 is TGTGCCACCAGCTCCCCGGGACAGTTTAGCACAGATACGCAGTATTTT. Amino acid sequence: CATSSPGQFSTDTQYF. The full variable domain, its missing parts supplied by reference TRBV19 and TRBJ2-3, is DGGITQSPKYLFRKEGQNVTLSCEQNLNHDAMYWYRQDPGQGLRLIYYSQIVNDFQKGDIAEGYSVSREKKESFPLTVTSAQKNPTAFYLCATSSPGQFSTDTQYFGPGTRLTVL.

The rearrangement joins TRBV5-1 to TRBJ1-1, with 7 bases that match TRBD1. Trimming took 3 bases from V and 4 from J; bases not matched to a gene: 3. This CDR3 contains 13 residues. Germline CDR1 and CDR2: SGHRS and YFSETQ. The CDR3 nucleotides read TGCGCCAGCAGCTCTACAGGGGCCACTGAAGCTTTCTTT. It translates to CASSSTGATEAFF.

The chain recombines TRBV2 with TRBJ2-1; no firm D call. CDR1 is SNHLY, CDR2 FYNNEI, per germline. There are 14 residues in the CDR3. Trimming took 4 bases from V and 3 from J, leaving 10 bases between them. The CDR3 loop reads CASSGAEYYNEQFF. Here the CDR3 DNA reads TGTGCCAGCAGTGGGGCAGAGTACTACAATGAGCAGTTCTTC.

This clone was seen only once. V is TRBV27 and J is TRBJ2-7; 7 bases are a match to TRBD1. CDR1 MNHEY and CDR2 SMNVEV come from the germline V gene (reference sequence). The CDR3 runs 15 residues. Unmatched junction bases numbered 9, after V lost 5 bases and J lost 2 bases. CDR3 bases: TGTGCCAGCAGTCGACAACAGGGGTCCCCCTACGAGCAGTACTTC. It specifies CASSRQQGSPYEQYF.

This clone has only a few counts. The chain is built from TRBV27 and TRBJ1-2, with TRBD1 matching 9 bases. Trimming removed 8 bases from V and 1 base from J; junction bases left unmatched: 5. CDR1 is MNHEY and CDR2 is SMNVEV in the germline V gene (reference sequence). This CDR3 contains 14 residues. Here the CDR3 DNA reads TGTGCCAGCCGAGGGACAGGGCGTAACTATGGCTACACCTTC. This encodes CASRGTGRNYGYTF.

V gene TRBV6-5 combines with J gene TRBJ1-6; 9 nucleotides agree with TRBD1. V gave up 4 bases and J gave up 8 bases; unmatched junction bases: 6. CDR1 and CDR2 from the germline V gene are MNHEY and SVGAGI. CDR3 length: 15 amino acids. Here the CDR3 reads CASSFTGGQHSPLHF. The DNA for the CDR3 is TGTGCCAGCAGTTTTACAGGGGGCCAGCATTCACCCCTCCACTTT.

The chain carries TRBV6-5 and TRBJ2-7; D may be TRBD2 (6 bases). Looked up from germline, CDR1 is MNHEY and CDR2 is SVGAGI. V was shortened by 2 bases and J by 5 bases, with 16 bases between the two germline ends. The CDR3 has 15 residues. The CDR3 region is CASSYGGAPGNEQYF. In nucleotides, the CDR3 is TGTGCCAGCAGTTACGGCGGGGCACCCGGCAACGAGCAGTACTTC.